This T cell receptor beta chain appears in the sequencing data of a study of CXCR3-negative and CXCR3-positive naive CD8 T cells. The wider study: There were 130 million or so TRB reads altogether, and each library had about 1.5 +/- 0.3 million of them. Study findings and constraints: Comparably high diversity marked both naive subsets, whereas memory CD8+ cells had much lower diversity. TRB CDR3s of CXCR3-positive naive cells were more hydrophobic than those of CXCR3-negative naive cells. Memory cells diverged, while naive CXCR3-positive and CXCR3-negative cells had similar TRBV-TRBJ usage.

Details on this clonotype: Its antigen is not identified.

The CDR3 consists of 15 residues. Germline-derived CDR1 and CDR2 are MNHNY and SVGAGI (reference sequence). Naive CD8+ T cells displayed a CD45RO-CCR7+CD27+CD95- phenotype. The study made its TRB cDNA libraries by 5' RACE, adding UMI labels. TCRdb re-called the 5' RACE reads, yielding one record per CDR3 amino acid sequence without DNA. The repertoire table contains 55,000 to 75,000 distinct CDR3 sequences. The sequence was collected from a human donor in good health. Some clones in this sample may be carry-over from other donors' samples. Source material: naive CXCR3+ CD8+ T cells from blood. Subset: CD45RO-CCR7+CD27+CD95- naive CD8+ T cells expressing CXCR3 (TNR3+). V usage is TRBV6-6 and J usage is TRBJ2-5; the TCRdb call, TRBD1, lacks DNA for checking. The CDR3 sequence is CASSPTRSGKETQYF.